These 8 T cell receptor beta chains share one sample of origin, sequenced in a study of siplizumab effects on memory and regulatory T cells. Clones were sequenced by immunoSEQ multiplex PCR, and TCRdb holds only the in-frame ones, with some missing. The sample records about 82,000 clones, approximately 90% being singletons. Specimen: Tregs sorted from blood. These receptors originate from a human donor in good health.

The chain uses TRBV30 and TRBJ2-3, with D possibly matching TRBD2 (5 bases). This CDR3 has 10 residues. Germline CDR1 and CDR2: GTSNPN and SVGIG (reference sequence). V was trimmed by 8 bases and J by 5 bases, leaving 8 bases between them. The CDR3 DNA is TGTGCCGGAGGAGGAGATACGCAGTATTTT. Amino acid sequence: CAGGGDTQYF. Full variable domain (remainder filled in from reference TRBV30 and TRBJ2-3): SQTIHQWPATLVQPVGSPLSLECTVEGTSNPNLYWYRQAAGRGLQLLFYSVGIGQISSEVPQNLSASRPQDRQFILSSKKLLLSDSGFYLCAGGGDTQYFGPGTRLTVL.

CDR3 nucleotide sequence: TGTGCCAGCAGCGCTCGCGGTGAGCAGTTCTTC. Residues: CASSARGEQFF. The chain recombines TRBV11-3 with TRBJ2-1; D remains ambiguous. The germline V and J ends were trimmed by 5 bases and 9 bases, with 8 bases remaining between them. Germline loops: CDR1 SGHNT, CDR2 YENEEA. The CDR3 runs to 11 residues.

V and J are TRBV13 and TRBJ1-2; D unclear. V lost 2 bases and J lost 2, with 12 bases in between. Germline loops: CDR1 PRHDT, CDR2 FYEKMQ (reference sequence). The CDR3 has 15 amino acids. As DNA, the CDR3 is TGTGCCAGCAGCTTATTGGCGGGTGGAAACTATGGCTACACCTTC. It yields the protein CASSLLAGGNYGYTF.

V and J are TRBV19 and TRBJ1-2; weak D call: TRBD1 (5 bases). Deletions cut 7 bases from V and 4 bases from J, with 10 bases between. From germline, CDR1 is LNHDA and CDR2 SQIVND (reference sequence). The CDR3 covers 12 residues. CDR3 bases: TGTGCCAGTACTGACAGAACCTATGGCTACACCTTC. This codes for CASTDRTYGYTF. The complete variable domain, with remaining parts taken from reference TRBV19 and TRBJ1-2, reads DGGITQSPKYLFRKEGQNVTLSCEQNLNHDAMYWYRQDPGQGLRLIYYSQIVNDFQKGDIAEGYSVSREKKESFPLTVTSAQKNPTAFYLCASTDRTYGYTFGSGTRLTVV.

V is TRBV5-1 and J is TRBJ1-1; 8 nucleotides align to TRBD1. The CDR3 extends over 15 amino acids. The germline V gene has CDR1 SGHRS and CDR2 YFSETQ. The trim removed 3 bases at V and 4 bases at J, leaving 8 bases unmatched. The CDR3 spells CASSSGQGGSTEAFF. The CDR3 nucleotides read TGCGCCAGCAGCTCCGGACAGGGAGGCAGCACTGAAGCTTTCTTT. Variable domain in full (rest from reference TRBV5-1 and TRBJ1-1): KAGVTQTPRYLIKTRGQQVTLSCSPISGHRSVSWYQQTPGQGLQFLFEYFSETQRNKGNFPGRFSGRQFSNSRSEMNVSTLELGDSALYLCASSSGQGGSTEAFFGQGTRLTVV.

The chain links TRBV19 to TRBJ1-1; maybe TRBD1 (5 bases). There are 17 residues in the CDR3. Trimming stripped 1 base from V and 4 bases from J, with 19 bases between. Germline assignment: CDR1 LNHDA and CDR2 SQIVND (reference sequence). CDR3 sequence (DNA): TGTGCCAGTAGTATAGGCCCGACGGGCTATGGGGGCACTGAAGCTTTCTTT. It yields the protein CASSIGPTGYGGTEAFF.

V and J are TRBV7-9 and TRBJ2-5; 10 bases agree with TRBD2. CDR1 and CDR2 (germline): SEHNR, FQNEAQ (reference sequence). This CDR3 has 16 residues. V lost 1 base, J lost 2 bases, and 4 bases stayed unmatched. CDR3: CASSLVSSGGQETQYF. For the CDR3, the DNA is TGTGCCAGCAGCTTAGTGTCTAGCGGGGGTCAAGAGACCCAGTACTTC.

This clone was recorded a few times. This chain joins TRBV11-2 and TRBJ2-7, with TRBD1 matching over 8 bases. In germline, CDR1 is SGHAT, CDR2 FQNNGV. V shed 5 bases, J shed 0 bases, and the junction held 6 bases outside the gene matches. CDR3 length: 15 residues. CDR3 nucleotides: TGTGCCAGCAGCCCCAGGGGGCCATCCTCCTACGAGCAGTACTTC. Protein sequence: CASSPRGPSSYEQYF.